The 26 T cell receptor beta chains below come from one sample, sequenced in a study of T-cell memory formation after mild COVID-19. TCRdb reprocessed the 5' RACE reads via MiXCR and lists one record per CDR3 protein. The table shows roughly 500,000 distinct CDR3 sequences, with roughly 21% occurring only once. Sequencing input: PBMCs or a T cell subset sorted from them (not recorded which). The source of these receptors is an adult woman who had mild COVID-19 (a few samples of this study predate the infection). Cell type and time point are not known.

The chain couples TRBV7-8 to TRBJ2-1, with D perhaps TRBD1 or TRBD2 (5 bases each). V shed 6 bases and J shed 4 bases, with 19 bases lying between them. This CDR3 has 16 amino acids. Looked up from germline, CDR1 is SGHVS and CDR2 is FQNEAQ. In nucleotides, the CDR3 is TGTGCCAGCAGTACGACATCCGGGACGGTATACAATGAGCAGTTCTTC. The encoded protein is CASSTTSGTVYNEQFF.

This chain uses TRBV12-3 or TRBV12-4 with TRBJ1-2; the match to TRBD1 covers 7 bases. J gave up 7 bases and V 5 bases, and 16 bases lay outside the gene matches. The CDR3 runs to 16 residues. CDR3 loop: CASSPLPLNRGGGYTF. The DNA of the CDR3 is TGTGCCAGCAGTCCACTCCCCCTCAACAGGGGTGGTGGCTACACCTTC.

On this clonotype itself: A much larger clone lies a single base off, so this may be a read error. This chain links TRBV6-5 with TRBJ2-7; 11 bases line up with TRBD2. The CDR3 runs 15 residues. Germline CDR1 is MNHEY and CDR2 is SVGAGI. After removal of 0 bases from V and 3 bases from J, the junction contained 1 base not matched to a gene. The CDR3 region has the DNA TGTGCCAGCAGTTACTCCACTAGCGGGGGCTACGAGCAGTACTTC. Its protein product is CASSYSTSGGYEQYF.

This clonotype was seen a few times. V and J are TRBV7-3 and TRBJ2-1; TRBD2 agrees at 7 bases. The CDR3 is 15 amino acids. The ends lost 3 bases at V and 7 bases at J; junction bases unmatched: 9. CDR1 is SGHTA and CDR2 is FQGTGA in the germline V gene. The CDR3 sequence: CASSLGGSLSNEQFF. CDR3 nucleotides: TGTGCCAGCAGCTTGGGGGGGTCATTAAGTAATGAGCAGTTCTTC.

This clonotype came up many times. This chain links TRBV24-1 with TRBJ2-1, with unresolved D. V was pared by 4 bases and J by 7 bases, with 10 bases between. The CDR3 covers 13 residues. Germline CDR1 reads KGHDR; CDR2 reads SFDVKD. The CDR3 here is CATSEPNKNEQFF. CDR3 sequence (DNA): TGTGCCACCAGTGAACCCAACAAAAATGAGCAGTTCTTC.

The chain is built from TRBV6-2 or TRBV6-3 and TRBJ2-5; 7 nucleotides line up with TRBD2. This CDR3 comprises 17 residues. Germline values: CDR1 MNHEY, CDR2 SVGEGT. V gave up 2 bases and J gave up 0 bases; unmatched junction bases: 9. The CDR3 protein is CASSYGLAVRDQETQYF. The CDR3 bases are TGTGCCAGCAGTTACGGGCTAGCGGTAAGAGACCAAGAGACCCAGTACTTC.

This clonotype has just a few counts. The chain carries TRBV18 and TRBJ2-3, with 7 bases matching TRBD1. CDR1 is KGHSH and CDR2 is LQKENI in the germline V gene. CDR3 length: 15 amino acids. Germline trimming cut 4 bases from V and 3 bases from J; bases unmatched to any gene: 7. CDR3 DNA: TGTGCCAGCTCACGCCAGGGGGTTCGAACAGATACGCAGTATTTT. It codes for CASSRQGVRTDTQYF.

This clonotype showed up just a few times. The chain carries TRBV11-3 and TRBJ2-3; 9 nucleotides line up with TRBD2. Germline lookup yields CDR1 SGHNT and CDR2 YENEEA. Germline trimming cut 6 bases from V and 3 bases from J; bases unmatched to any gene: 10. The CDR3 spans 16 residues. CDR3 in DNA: TGTGCCAGCAGATCTTATAGCGGGAGTTATACAGATACGCAGTATTTT. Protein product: CASRSYSGSYTDTQYF.

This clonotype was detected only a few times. CDR3 in amino acids: CASSEDTDTQYF. The CDR3, as DNA: TGTGCCAGCAGCGAAGACACAGATACGCAGTATTTT. This chain uses TRBV9 with TRBJ2-3; D gene uncertain. The germline V gene encodes CDR1 SGDLS and CDR2 YYNGEE. This CDR3 is 12 amino acids long. The ends were cut back, 3 bases at V and 2 bases at J, with 4 bases in the middle.

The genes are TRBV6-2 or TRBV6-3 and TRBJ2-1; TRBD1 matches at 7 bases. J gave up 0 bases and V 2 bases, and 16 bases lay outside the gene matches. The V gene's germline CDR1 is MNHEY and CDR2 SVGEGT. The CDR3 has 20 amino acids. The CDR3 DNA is TGTGCCAGCAGTTACACGGGACAGTCGTTCCATCAGAGCTCCTACAATGAGCAGTTCTTC. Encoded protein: CASSYTGQSFHQSSYNEQFF.

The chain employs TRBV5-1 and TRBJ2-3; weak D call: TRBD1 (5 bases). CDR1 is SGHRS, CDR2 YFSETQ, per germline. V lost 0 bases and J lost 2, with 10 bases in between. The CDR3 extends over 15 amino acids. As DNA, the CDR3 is TGCGCCAGCAGCTTGGGGGGCTTTGACACAGATACGCAGTATTTT. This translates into CASSLGGFDTDTQYF.

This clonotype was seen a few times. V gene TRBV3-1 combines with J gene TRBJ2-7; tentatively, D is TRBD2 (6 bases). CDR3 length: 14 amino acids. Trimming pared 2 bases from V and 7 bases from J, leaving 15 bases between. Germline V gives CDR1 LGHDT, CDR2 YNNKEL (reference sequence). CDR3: CASSQLGDLGEQYF. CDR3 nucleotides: TGTGCCAGCAGCCAACTTGGGGACTTAGGTGAGCAGTACTTC.

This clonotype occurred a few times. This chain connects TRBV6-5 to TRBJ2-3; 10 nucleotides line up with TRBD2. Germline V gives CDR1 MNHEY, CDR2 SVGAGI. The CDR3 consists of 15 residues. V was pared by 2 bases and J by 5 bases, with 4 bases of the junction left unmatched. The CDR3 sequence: CASSYRSGREDTQYF. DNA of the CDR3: TGTGCCAGCAGTTACAGGAGCGGGAGGGAAGATACGCAGTATTTT.

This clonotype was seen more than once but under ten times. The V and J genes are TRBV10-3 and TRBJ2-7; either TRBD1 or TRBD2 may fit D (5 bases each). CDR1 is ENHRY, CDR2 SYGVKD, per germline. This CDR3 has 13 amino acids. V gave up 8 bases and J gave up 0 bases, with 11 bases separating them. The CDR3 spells CAIGRDGSYEQYF. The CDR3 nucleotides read TGTGCCATCGGAAGGGACGGCTCCTACGAGCAGTACTTC.

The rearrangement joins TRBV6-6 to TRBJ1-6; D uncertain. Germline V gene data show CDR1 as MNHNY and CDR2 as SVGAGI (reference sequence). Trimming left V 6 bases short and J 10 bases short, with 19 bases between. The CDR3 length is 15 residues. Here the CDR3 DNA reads TGTGCCAGCAGCTACGAGGCTGGGAATGGCTCACCCCTCCACTTT. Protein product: CASSYEAGNGSPLHF.

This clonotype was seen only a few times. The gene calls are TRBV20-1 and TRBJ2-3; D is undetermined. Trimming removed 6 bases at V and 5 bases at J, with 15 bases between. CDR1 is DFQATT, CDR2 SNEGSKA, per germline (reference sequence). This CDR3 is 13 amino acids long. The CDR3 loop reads CSAPRPGVDTQYF. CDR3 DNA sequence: TGCAGTGCCCCCCGCCCGGGTGTAGATACGCAGTATTTT.

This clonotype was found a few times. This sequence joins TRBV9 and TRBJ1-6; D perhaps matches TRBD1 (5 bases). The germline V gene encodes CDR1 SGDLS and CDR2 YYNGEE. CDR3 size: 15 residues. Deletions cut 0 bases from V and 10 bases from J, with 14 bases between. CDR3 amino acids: CASSVAVGDLSPLHF. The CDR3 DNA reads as TGTGCCAGCAGCGTAGCGGTAGGGGATCTATCACCCCTCCACTTT.

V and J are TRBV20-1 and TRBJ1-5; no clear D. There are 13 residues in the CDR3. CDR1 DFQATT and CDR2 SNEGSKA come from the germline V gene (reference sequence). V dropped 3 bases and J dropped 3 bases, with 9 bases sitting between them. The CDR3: CSARISFNQPQHF. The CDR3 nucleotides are TGCAGTGCTAGGATCAGCTTCAATCAGCCCCAGCATTTT.

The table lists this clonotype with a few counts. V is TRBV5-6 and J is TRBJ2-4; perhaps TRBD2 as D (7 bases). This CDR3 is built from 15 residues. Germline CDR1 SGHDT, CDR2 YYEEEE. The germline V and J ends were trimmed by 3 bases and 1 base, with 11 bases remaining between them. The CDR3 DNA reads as TGTGCCAGCAGCTGGGGGGGCTCGGCCAAAAACATTCAGTACTTC. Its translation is CASSWGGSAKNIQYF. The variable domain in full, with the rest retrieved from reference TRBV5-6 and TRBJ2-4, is DAGVTQSPTHLIKTRGQQVTLRCSPKSGHDTVSWYQQALGQGPQFIFQYYEEEERQRGNFPDRFSGHQFPNYSSELNVNALLLGDSALYLCASSWGGSAKNIQYFGAGTRLSVL.

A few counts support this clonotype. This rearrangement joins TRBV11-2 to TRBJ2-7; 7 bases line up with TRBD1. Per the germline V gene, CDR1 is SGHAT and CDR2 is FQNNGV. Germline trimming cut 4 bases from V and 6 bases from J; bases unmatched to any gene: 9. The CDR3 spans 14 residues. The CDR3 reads CASSSTTGIAEQYF. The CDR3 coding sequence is TGTGCCAGCAGCTCAACGACAGGGATCGCCGAGCAGTACTTC.

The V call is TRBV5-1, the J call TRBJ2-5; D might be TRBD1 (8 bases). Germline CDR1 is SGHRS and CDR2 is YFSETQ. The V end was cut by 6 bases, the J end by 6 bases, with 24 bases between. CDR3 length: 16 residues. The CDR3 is CASTVRTGRVRQTQYF. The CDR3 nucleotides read TGCGCCAGCACCGTTCGGACAGGGAGGGTAAGACAGACCCAGTACTTC.

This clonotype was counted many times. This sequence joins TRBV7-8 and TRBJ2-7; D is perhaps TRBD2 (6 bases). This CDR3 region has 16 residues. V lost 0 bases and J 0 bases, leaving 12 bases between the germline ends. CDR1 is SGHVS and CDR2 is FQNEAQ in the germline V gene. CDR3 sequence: CASSLAEGFSSYEQYF. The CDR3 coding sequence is TGTGCCAGCAGCTTAGCGGAGGGGTTCAGCTCCTACGAGCAGTACTTC.

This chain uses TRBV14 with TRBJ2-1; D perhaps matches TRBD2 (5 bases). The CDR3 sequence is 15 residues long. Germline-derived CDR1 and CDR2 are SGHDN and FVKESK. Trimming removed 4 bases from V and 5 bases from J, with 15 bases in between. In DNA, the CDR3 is TGTGCCAGCAGCCGCACGGGGATGTGGGACAATGAGCAGTTCTTC. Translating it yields CASSRTGMWDNEQFF.

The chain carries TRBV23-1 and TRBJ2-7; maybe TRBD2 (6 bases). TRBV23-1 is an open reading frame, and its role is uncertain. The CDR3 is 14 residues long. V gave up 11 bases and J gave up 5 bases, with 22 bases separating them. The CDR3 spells CARGGARRLDEQYV. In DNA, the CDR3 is TGCGCCCGAGGAGGGGCTCGCAGGCTTGACGAGCAGTACGTC.

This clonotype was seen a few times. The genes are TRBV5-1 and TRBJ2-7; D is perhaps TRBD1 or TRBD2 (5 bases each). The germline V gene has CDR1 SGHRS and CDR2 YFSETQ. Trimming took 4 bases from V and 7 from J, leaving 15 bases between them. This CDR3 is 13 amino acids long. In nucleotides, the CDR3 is TGCGCCAGCAGCGGGGACCTCGAGTCGGAGCAGTACTTC. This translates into CASSGDLESEQYF.

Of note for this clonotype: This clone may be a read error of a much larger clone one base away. As DNA, the CDR3 is TGCAGCGGTGGAACGGTACAGGGTTTTTCAAAATCCGAGCAGTACTTC. Its protein product is CSGGTVQGFSKSEQYF. This rearrangement joins TRBV29-1 to TRBJ2-7; D is possibly TRBD1 (6 bases). CDR3 size: 16 residues. V shed 7 bases and J shed 6 bases, with 28 bases lying between them. The germline V gene encodes CDR1 SQVTM and CDR2 ANQGSEA.